This T cell receptor (beta chain) was identified in a study of cytomegalovirus exposure and HLA in healthy donors. 60 Vbeta and 13 Jbeta primers were used in PCR. Libraries were prepared by immunoSEQ multiplex PCR; TCRdb keeps only in-frame clonotypes and omits some of them. The sample consists of about 140,000 clones, over 60% of them appearing once. On this clone: Antigen unknown.

The V gene end was trimmed by 5 bases and the J gene end by 8 bases; junction bases not matched to a gene: 7. This CDR3 has 15 residues. Germline assignment: CDR1 MNHEY and CDR2 SVGAGI. Study outcomes and limitations: In terms of immune exposure information, only CMV serostatus was available.

This rearrangement joins TRBV6-5 to TRBJ2-2; 11 bases are a match to TRBD1. The sequence was obtained from a male donor in good health and CMV-seropositive. The sample comprised PBMCs. The CDR3 loop reads CASSRTGGLTGELFF. The CDR3 DNA is TGTGCCAGCAGTAGGACAGGGGGCCTAACGGGGGAGCTGTTTTTT.